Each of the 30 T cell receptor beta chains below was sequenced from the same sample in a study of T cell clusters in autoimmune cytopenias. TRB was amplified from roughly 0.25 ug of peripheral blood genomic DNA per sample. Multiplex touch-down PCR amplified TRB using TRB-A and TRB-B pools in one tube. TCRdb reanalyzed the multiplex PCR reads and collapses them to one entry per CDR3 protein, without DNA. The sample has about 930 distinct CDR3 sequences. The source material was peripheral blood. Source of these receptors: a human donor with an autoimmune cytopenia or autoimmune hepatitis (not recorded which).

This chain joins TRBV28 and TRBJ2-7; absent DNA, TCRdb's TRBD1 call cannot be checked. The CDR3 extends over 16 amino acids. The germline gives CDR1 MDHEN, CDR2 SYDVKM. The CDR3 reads CASSLPPGQETYEQYF.

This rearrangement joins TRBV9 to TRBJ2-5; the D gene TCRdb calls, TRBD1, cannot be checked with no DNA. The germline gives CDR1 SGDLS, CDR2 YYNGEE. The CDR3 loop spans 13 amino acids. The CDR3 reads CASSAGTLETQYF.

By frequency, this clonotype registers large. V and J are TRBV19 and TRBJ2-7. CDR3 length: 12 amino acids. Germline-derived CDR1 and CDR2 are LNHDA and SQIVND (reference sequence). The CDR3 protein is CASSLSDYEQYF. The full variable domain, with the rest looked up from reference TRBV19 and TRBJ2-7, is DGGITQSPKYLFRKEGQNVTLSCEQNLNHDAMYWYRQDPGQGLRLIYYSQIVNDFQKGDIAEGYSVSREKKESFPLTVTSAQKNPTAFYLCASSLSDYEQYFGPGTRLTVT.

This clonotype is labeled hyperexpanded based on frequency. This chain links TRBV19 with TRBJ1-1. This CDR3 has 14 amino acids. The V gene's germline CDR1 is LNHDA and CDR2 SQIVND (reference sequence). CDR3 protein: CASSILPFGTEAFF.

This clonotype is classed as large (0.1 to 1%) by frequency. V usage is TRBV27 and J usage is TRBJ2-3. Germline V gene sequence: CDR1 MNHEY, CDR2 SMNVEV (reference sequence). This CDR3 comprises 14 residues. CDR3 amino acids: CASSLSKNGFAQYF.

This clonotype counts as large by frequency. CDR3 sequence: CASSLARHTDTQYF. The chain has TRBV5-4 and TRBJ2-3. The CDR3 consists of 14 residues. Germline V CDR1 and CDR2: SGHNT, YYREEE (reference sequence).

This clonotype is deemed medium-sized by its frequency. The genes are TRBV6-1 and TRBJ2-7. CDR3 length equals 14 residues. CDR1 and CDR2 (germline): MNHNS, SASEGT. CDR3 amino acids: CASSQVEDTYEQYF.

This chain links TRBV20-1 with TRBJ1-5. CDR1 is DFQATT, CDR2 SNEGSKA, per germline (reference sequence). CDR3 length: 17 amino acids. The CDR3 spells CSAREPALGNSNQPQHF.

The CDR3 loop reads CASSTQNEKLFF. This chain connects TRBV28 to TRBJ1-4. The CDR3 contains 12 residues. Germline V gene sequence: CDR1 MDHEN, CDR2 SYDVKM.

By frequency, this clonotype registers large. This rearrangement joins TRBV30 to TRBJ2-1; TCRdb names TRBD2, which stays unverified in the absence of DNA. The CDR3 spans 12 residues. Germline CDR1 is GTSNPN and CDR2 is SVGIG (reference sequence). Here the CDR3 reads CAWTSGHSSQFF. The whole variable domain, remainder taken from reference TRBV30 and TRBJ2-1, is SQTIHQWPATLVQPVGSPLSLECTVEGTSNPNLYWYRQAAGRGLQLLFYSVGIGQISSEVPQNLSASRPQDRQFILSSKKLLLSDSGFYLCAWTSGHSSQFFGPGTRLTVL.

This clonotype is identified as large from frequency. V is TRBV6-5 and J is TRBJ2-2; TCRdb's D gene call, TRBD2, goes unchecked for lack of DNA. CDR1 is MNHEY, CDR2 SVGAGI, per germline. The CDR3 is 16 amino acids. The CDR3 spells CASSRWTRRNTGELFF.

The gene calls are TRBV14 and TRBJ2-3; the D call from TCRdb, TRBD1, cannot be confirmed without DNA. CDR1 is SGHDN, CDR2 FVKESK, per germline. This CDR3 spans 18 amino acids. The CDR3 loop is CASSPRGVRRGGTDTQYF.

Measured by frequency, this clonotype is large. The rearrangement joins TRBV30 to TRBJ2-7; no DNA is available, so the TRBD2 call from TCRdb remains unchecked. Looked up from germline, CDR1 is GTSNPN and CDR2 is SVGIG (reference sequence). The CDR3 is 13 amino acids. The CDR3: CAWRAGLSYEQYF.

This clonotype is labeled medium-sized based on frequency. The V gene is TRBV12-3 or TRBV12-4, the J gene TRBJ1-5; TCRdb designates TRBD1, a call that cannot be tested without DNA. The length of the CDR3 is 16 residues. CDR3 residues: CASRRPGGLLKQPQHF.

The CDR3 loop reads CASSGQGASGNTIYF. V is TRBV18 and J is TRBJ1-3; TCRdb lists TRBD1, though no DNA is available to test this call. The germline V gene has CDR1 KGHSH and CDR2 LQKENI. This CDR3 has 15 amino acids.

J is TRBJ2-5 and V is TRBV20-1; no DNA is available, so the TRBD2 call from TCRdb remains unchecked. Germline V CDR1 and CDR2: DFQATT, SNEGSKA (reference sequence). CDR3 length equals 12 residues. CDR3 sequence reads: CSARERAETQYF.

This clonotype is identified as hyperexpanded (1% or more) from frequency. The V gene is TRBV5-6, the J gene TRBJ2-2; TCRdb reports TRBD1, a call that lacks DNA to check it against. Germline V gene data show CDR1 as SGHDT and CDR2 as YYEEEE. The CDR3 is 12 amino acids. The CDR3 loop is CASSLRGRELFF. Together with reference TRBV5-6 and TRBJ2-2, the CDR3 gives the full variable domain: DAGVTQSPTHLIKTRGQQVTLRCSPKSGHDTVSWYQQALGQGPQFIFQYYEEEERQRGNFPDRFSGHQFPNYSSELNVNALLLGDSALYLCASSLRGRELFFGEGSRLTVL.

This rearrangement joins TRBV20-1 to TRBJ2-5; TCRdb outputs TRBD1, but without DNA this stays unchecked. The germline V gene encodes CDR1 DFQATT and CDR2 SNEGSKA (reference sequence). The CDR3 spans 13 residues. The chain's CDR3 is CSAPGTVEETQYF.

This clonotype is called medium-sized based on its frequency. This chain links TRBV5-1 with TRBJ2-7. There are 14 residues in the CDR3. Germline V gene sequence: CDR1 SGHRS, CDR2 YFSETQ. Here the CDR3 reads CASSLGVGIYEQYF. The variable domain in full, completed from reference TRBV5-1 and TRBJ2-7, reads KAGVTQTPRYLIKTRGQQVTLSCSPISGHRSVSWYQQTPGQGLQFLFEYFSETQRNKGNFPGRFSGRQFSNSRSEMNVSTLELGDSALYLCASSLGVGIYEQYFGPGTRLTVT.

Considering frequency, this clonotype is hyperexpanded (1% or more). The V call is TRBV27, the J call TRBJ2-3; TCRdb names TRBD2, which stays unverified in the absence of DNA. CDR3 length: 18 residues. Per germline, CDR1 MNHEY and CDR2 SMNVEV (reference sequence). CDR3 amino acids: CASSDRAQRGRGTDTQYF.

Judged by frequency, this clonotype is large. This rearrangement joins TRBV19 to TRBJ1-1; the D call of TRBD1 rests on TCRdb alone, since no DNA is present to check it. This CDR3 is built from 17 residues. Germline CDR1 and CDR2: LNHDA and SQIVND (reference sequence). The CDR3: CASSIPSHLRGRNEAFF. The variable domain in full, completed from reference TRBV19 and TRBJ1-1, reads DGGITQSPKYLFRKEGQNVTLSCEQNLNHDAMYWYRQDPGQGLRLIYYSQIVNDFQKGDIAEGYSVSREKKESFPLTVTSAQKNPTAFYLCASSIPSHLRGRNEAFFGQGTRLTVV.

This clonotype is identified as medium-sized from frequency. The chain's CDR3 is CASSLGAGDGYTF. The V gene is TRBV7-2, the J gene TRBJ1-2; TCRdb's D call, TRBD1, is unchecked because there is no DNA. This CDR3 contains 13 residues. From germline, CDR1 is SGHTA and CDR2 FQGNSA.

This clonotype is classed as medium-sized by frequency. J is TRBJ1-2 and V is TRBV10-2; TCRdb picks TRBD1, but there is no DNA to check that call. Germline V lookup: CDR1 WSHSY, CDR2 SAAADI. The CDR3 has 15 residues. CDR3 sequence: CASSNTGTGSNGYTF.

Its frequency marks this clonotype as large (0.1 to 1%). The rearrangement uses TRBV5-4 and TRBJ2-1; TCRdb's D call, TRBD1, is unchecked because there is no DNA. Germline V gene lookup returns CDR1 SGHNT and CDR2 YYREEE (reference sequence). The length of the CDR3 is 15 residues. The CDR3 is CASSSPPGAVNEQFF.

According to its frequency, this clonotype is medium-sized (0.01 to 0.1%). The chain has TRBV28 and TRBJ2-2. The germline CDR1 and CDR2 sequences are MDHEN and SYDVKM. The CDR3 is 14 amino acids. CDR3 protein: CASSFPTITGELFF.

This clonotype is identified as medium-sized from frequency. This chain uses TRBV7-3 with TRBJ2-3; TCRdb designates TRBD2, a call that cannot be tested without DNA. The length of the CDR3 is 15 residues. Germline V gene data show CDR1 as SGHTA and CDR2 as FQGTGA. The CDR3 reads CASSLSGSYTDTQYF.

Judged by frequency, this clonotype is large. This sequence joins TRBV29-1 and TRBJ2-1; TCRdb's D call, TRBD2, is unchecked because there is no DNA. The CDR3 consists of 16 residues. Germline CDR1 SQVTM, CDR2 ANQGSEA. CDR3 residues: CSTLGSGRGSYNEQFF.

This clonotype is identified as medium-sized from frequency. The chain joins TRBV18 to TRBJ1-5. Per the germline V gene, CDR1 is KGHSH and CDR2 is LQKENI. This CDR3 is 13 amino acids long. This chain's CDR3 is CASPPAVEKPQHF.

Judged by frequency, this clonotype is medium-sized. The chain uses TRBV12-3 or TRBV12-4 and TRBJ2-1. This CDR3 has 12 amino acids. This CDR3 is CASSFDGYEQFF.

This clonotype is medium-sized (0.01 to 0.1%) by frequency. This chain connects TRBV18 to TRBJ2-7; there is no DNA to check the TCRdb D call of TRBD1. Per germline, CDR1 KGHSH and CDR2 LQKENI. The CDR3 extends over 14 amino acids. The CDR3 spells CASSPRDSSYEQYF.